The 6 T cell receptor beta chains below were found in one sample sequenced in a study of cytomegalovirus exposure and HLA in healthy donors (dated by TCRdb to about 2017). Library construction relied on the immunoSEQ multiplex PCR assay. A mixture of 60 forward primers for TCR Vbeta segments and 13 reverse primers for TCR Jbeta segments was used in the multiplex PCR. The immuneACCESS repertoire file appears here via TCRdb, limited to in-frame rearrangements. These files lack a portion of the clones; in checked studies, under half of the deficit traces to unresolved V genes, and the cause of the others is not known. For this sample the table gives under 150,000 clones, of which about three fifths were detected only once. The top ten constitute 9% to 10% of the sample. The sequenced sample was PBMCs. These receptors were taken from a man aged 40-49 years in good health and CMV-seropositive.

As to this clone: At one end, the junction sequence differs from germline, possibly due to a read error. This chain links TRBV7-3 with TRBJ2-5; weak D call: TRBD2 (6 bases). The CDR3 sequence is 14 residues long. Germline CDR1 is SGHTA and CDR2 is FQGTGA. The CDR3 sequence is CASSPGLSTETRYF. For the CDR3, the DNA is TGTGCCAGCAGCCCGGGACTCTCGACAGAGACCCGGTACTTC.

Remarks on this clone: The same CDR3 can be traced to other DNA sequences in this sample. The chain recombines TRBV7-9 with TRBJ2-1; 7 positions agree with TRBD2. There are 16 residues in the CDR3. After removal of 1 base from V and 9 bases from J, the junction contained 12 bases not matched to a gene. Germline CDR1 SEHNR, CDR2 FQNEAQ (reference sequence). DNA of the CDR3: TGTGCCAGCAGCTTAGGTCTTGGGGGGGTGGGAGGTGAGCAGTTCTTC. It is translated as CASSLGLGGVGGEQFF.

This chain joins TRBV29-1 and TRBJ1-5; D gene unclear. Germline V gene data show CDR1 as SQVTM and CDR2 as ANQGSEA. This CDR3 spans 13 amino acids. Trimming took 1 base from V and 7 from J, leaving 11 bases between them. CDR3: CSVEVRVGQPQHF. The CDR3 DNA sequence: TGCAGCGTTGAAGTGCGGGTTGGGCAGCCCCAGCATTTT.

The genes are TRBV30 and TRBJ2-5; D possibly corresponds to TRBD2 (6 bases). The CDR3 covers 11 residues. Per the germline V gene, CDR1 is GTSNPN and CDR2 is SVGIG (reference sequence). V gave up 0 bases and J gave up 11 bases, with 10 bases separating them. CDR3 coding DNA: TGTGCCTGGAGTGTCCTCCGGGAGCAGTACTTC. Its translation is CAWSVLREQYF.

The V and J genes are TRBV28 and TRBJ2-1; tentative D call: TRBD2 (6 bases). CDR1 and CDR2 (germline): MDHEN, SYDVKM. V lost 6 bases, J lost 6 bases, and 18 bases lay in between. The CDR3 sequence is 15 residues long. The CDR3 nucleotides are TGTGCCAGCAGGACCTCGGGAGCCGGCTTCAATGAGCAGTTCTTC. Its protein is CASRTSGAGFNEQFF.

The CDR3 DNA reads TGTGCCAGCTCACAGCGGAGGACTAGCGCCGGGGAGCTGTTTTTT. Its protein product is CASSQRRTSAGELFF. The chain combines TRBV18 with TRBJ2-2; TRBD2 matches at 9 bases. The trim removed 4 bases at V and 6 bases at J, leaving 6 bases unmatched. The length of the CDR3 is 15 residues. Germline V gives CDR1 KGHSH, CDR2 LQKENI.